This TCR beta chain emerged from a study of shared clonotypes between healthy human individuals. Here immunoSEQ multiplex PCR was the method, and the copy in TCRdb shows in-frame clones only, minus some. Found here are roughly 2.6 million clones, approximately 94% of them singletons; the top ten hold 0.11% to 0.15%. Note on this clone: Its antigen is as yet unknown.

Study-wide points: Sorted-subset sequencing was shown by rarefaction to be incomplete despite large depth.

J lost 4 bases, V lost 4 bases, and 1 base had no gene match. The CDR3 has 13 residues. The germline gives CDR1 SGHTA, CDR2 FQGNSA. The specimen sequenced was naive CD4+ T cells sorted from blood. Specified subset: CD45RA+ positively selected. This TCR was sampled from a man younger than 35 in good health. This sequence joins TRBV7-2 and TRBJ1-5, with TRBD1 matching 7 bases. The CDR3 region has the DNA TGTGCCAGCAGCTCCAGGGGGAATCAGCCCCAGCATTTT. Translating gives CASSSRGNQPQHF. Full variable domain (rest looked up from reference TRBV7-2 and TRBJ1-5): GAGVSQSPSNKVTEKGKDVELRCDPISGHTALYWYRQSLGQGLEFLIYFQGNSAPDKSGLPSDRFSAERTGGSVSTLTIQRTQQEDSAVYLCASSSRGNQPQHFGDGTRLSIL.